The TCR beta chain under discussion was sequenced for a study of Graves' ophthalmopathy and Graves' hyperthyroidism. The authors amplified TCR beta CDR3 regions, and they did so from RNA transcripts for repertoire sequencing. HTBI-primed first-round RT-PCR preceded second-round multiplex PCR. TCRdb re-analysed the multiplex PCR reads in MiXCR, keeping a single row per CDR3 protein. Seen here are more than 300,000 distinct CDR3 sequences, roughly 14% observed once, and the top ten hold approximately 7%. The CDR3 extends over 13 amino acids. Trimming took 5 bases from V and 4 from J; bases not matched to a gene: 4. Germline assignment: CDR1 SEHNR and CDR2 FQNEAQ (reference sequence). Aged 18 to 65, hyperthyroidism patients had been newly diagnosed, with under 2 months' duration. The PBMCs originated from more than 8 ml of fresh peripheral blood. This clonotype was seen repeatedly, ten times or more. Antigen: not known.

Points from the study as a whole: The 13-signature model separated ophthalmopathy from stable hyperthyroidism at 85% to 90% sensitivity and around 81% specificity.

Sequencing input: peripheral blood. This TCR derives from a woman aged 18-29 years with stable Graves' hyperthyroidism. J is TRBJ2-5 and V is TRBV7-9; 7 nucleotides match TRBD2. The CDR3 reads CASSHGLVETQYF. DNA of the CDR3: TGTGCCAGCAGCCACGGACTAGTAGAGACCCAGTACTTC.